These 21 T cell receptor beta chains were sequenced from one sample in a study of T cells in Graves' hyperthyroidism and ophthalmopathy. The source material, RNA transcripts, was used to amplify TCR beta CDR3 regions. Using the HTBI primer set, a first-round RT-PCR was run on the TCR CDR3. TCRdb passed the multiplex PCR reads through MiXCR, listing each CDR3 protein once. The table shows about 130,000 distinct CDR3 sequences, with about 20% occurring only once. Sequenced sample: blood. The receptors originated from a woman aged 45 to 65 with Graves' hyperthyroidism that later progressed to Graves' ophthalmopathy.

About this clonotype: Compared with germline, one end of the junction differs, possibly owing to a read error. This chain links TRBV28 with TRBJ2-7; D not certain. The V gene's germline CDR1 is MDHEN and CDR2 SYDVKM. The CDR3 length is 14 residues. The CDR3 sequence: CVSSPPYGSYEQYF. Here the CDR3 DNA reads TGTGTCAGCAGTCCCCCCTACGGTTCCTACGAGCAGTACTTC. Combining the CDR3 with reference TRBV28 and TRBJ2-7 gives the whole variable domain DVKVTQSSRYLVKRTGEKVFLECVQDMDHENMFWYRQDPGLGLRLIYFSYDVKMKEKGDIPEGYSVSREKKERFSLILESASTNQTSMYLCVSSPPYGSYEQYFGPGTRLTVT.

This clonotype was recorded a few times. The J gene is TRBJ2-1, the V gene TRBV7-8; D uncertain. The germline V and J ends were trimmed by 4 bases and 7 bases, with 8 bases remaining between them. The CDR3 loop spans 12 amino acids. Germline V gene sequence: CDR1 SGHVS, CDR2 FQNEAQ. The CDR3 region is CASSSSKNEQFF. The CDR3, as DNA: TGTGCCAGCAGCTCCTCTAAAAATGAGCAGTTCTTC.

This clonotype was picked up a small number of times. This chain connects TRBV10-3 to TRBJ2-1; D is perhaps TRBD2 (6 bases). CDR3 length: 13 amino acids. The V gene's germline CDR1 is ENHRY and CDR2 SYGVKD. Trimming removed 3 bases from V and 8 bases from J, with 11 bases in between. CDR3 nucleotides: TGTGCCATCAGTGATAAGGGAGGAGATGAGCAGTTCTTC. Translated: CAISDKGGDEQFF.

The sample holds many counts of this clonotype. The chain recombines TRBV30 with TRBJ1-2; D is possibly TRBD1 (6 bases). The CDR3 extends over 17 amino acids. Per germline, CDR1 GTSNPN and CDR2 SVGIG (reference sequence). Trimming removed 3 bases from V and 2 bases from J, with 22 bases in between. The CDR3 coding sequence is TGTGCCTGGAGGGCTAGAGGTAGGGCAGGGGAGAACTATGGCTACACCTTC. The encoded protein is CAWRARGRAGENYGYTF.

The chain employs TRBV12-3 or TRBV12-4 and TRBJ2-3; 12 bases map to TRBD2. The V segment lost 5 bases and the J segment 2 bases; nucleotides outside the gene matches: 5. The CDR3 runs to 16 residues. CDR3 amino acids: CASSLGLAGTTDTQYF. The CDR3 coding sequence is TGTGCCAGCAGTCTTGGACTAGCGGGGACCACAGATACGCAGTATTTT.

The V gene is TRBV20-1, the J gene TRBJ2-2; 8 bases map to TRBD2. Germline trimming cut 6 bases from V and 1 base from J; bases unmatched to any gene: 4. The CDR3 loop spans 14 amino acids. Per germline, CDR1 DFQATT and CDR2 SNEGSKA (reference sequence). Written as DNA, the CDR3 is TGCAGTGCAGGACTAGCCGGGAACACCGGGGAGCTGTTTTTT. This gives the protein CSAGLAGNTGELFF.

This clonotype was picked up many times. The genes are TRBV7-2 and TRBJ2-3, with 7 nucleotides matching TRBD2. This CDR3 has 15 amino acids. The V segment lost 1 base and the J segment 6 bases; nucleotides outside the gene matches: 7. The germline V gene encodes CDR1 SGHTA and CDR2 FQGNSA. The CDR3 protein is CASSLGTRGGDTQYF. CDR3 in DNA: TGTGCCAGCAGCTTAGGGACACGGGGAGGGGATACGCAGTATTTT. The full variable domain, with the rest looked up from reference TRBV7-2 and TRBJ2-3, is GAGVSQSPSNKVTEKGKDVELRCDPISGHTALYWYRQSLGQGLEFLIYFQGNSAPDKSGLPSDRFSAERTGGSVSTLTIQRTQQEDSAVYLCASSLGTRGGDTQYFGPGTRLTVL.

V and J are TRBV7-9 and TRBJ1-2; D unresolved. The germline V gene encodes CDR1 SEHNR and CDR2 FQNEAQ (reference sequence). Trimming stripped 3 bases from V and 8 bases from J, with 10 bases between. The CDR3 consists of 12 residues. The CDR3: CASSLTLQGYTF. DNA for the CDR3: TGTGCCAGCAGCTTGACCTTGCAGGGCTACACCTTC.

This clonotype was recorded many times. This chain uses TRBV20-1 with TRBJ2-7; D not resolved. This CDR3 spans 15 amino acids. Germline CDR1 reads DFQATT; CDR2 reads SNEGSKA (reference sequence). Between the trimmed V and J ends, which lost 5 bases and 0 bases, there was a span of 17 bases. The CDR3 sequence is CSADRGALSSYEQYF. The CDR3 region has the DNA TGCAGTGCTGACCGTGGCGCGTTGAGCTCCTACGAGCAGTACTTC.

This chain connects TRBV18 to TRBJ1-1; TRBD1 is a possible D gene (5 bases). Trimming took off 3 bases at V and 4 bases at J, with 18 bases between the two ends. This CDR3 region has 16 residues. Germline V gene lookup returns CDR1 KGHSH and CDR2 LQKENI. The CDR3 reads CASSPTESAVGTEAFF. The CDR3 bases are TGTGCCAGCTCACCGACAGAGTCAGCGGTGGGCACTGAAGCTTTCTTT.

The gene calls are TRBV7-3 and TRBJ2-1, with 9 bases that match TRBD1. The CDR3 is made up of 16 amino acids. The ends lost 0 bases at V and 6 bases at J; junction bases unmatched: 6. Looked up from germline, CDR1 is SGHTA and CDR2 is FQGTGA. CDR3 DNA: TGTGCCAGCAGCTTAACGAGGGACAGGGAGTCCAATGAGCAGTTCTTC. This sequence encodes CASSLTRDRESNEQFF.

The chain employs TRBV11-2 and TRBJ2-7; 9 bases are a match to TRBD1. Germline CDR1 and CDR2: SGHAT and FQNNGV. This CDR3 is 14 amino acids long. The V segment lost 5 bases and the J segment 5 bases; nucleotides outside the gene matches: 7. CDR3 nucleotides: TGTGCCAGCAGCATGGGGACAGGGCGCCACGAGCAGTACTTC. Translated, it gives CASSMGTGRHEQYF.

This clonotype was counted ten times or more. The V and J genes are TRBV18 and TRBJ1-1; D possibly corresponds to TRBD1 (5 bases). Between the trimmed V and J ends, which lost 2 bases and 6 bases, there was a span of 13 bases. This CDR3 has 14 residues. Germline CDR1 reads KGHSH; CDR2 reads LQKENI. CDR3 sequence: CASSPRGRISEAFF. Written as DNA, the CDR3 is TGTGCCAGCTCACCAAGGGGCCGGATTTCTGAAGCTTTCTTT.

This clonotype was found many times. This rearrangement joins TRBV5-1 to TRBJ2-2; D remains unclear. The CDR3 loop spans 15 amino acids. Germline-derived CDR1 and CDR2 are SGHRS and YFSETQ. V was cut by 3 bases and J by 3 bases, with 12 bases left in between. The CDR3 here is CASSYQNGYTGELFF. The CDR3 DNA is TGCGCCAGCAGCTATCAAAACGGTTACACCGGGGAGCTGTTTTTT.

In this sample, this clonotype turned up many times. The rearrangement links TRBV3-1 to TRBJ2-4; maybe TRBD2 (5 bases). This CDR3 region has 14 residues. Trimming removed 2 bases from V and 8 bases from J, with 13 bases in between. CDR1 and CDR2 (germline): LGHDT, YNNKEL (reference sequence). CDR3 protein: CASSQRGPGDIQYF. The DNA for the CDR3 is TGTGCCAGCAGCCAAAGAGGGCCTGGGGACATTCAGTACTTC.

As to this clonotype: Compared with germline, one end of the junction differs, possibly owing to a read error. The chain employs TRBV20-1 and TRBJ1-6; D not certain. Germline V gives CDR1 DFQATT, CDR2 SNEGSKA (reference sequence). The CDR3 extends over 13 amino acids. The CDR3 here is CSAAPSFNSPLHF. The CDR3 nucleotides read TGCAGTGCTGCCCCGTCCTTTAATTCACCCCTCCACTTT.

This clonotype was observed at least ten times. The chain has TRBV12-3 or TRBV12-4 and TRBJ2-7; D is perhaps TRBD2 (6 bases). The CDR3 totals 13 residues. Trimming left V 0 bases short and J 3 bases short, with 6 bases between. The DNA for the CDR3 is TGTGCCAGCAGTTTAGCGGGAGGCTACGAGCAGTACTTC. Encoded protein: CASSLAGGYEQYF.

The chain is built from TRBV12-5 and TRBJ1-1, with a possible D match to TRBD1 (6 bases). Trimming left V 1 base short and J 6 bases short, with 12 bases between. The CDR3 has 14 residues. Germline lookup yields CDR1 LGHNT and CDR2 FRNRAP. CDR3 sequence reads: CASGLGQVLSEAFF. CDR3 coding DNA: TGTGCTAGTGGTTTGGGACAGGTCCTATCTGAAGCTTTCTTT. Filled out from reference TRBV12-5 and TRBJ1-1, the complete variable domain reads DARVTQTPRHKVTEMGQEVTMRCQPILGHNTVFWYRQTMMQGLELLAYFRNRAPLDDSGMPKDRFSAEMPDATLATLKIQPSEPRDSAVYFCASGLGQVLSEAFFGQGTRLTVV.

The CDR3 loop reads CSLQPGTSGMGDIQYF. CDR3 nucleotide sequence: TGCAGTCTCCAACCCGGGACTAGCGGGATGGGTGACATTCAGTACTTC. The chain employs TRBV20-1 and TRBJ2-4, with 13 bases lining up with TRBD2. V was pared by 8 bases and J by 8 bases, with 15 bases of the junction left unmatched. Germline CDR1 reads DFQATT; CDR2 reads SNEGSKA (reference sequence). CDR3 length equals 16 residues.

This clonotype has just a few counts. V and J are TRBV7-9 and TRBJ1-2; 8 bases align to TRBD1. Trimming cost V 5 bases and J 1 base; bases outside gene matches: 9. Germline V gene data show CDR1 as SEHNR and CDR2 as FQNEAQ (reference sequence). The CDR3 runs to 16 residues. In DNA, the CDR3 is TGTGCCAGCAGCGGGGCTCTAGGACAGGGTAACTATGGCTACACCTTC. Translation: CASSGALGQGNYGYTF.

The V gene is TRBV12-3 or TRBV12-4, the J gene TRBJ2-7; tentative D call: TRBD1 (6 bases). Trimming took 6 bases from V and 6 from J, leaving 18 bases between them. The CDR3 totals 14 residues. This CDR3 is CASRQQGQDGEQYF. The CDR3 DNA follows: TGTGCCAGCAGACAACAGGGTCAAGATGGCGAGCAGTACTTC.